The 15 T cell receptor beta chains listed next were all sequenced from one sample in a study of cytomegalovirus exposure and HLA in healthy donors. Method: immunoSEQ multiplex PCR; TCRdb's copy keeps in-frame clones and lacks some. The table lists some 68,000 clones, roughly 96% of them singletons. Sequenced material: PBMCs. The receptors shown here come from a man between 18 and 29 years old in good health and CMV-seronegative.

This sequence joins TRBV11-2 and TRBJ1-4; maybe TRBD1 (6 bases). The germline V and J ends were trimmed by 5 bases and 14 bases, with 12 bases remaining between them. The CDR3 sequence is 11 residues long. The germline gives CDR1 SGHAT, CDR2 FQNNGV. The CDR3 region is CASSSRGQLFF. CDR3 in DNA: TGTGCCAGCAGCAGCCGTGGACAGCTGTTTTTT.

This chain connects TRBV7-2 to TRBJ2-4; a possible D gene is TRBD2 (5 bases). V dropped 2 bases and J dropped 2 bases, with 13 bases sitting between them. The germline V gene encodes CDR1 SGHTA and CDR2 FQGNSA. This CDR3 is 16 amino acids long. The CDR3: CASSLSLEDPKNIQYF. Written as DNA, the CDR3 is TGTGCCAGCAGCTTAAGTTTGGAGGACCCCAAAAACATTCAGTACTTC.

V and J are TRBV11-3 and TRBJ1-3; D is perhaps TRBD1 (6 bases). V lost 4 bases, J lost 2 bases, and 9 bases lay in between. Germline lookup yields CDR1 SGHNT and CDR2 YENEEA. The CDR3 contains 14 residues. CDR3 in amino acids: CASSSWDTGNTIYF. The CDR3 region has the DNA TGTGCCAGCAGCTCCTGGGACACTGGAAACACCATATATTTT.

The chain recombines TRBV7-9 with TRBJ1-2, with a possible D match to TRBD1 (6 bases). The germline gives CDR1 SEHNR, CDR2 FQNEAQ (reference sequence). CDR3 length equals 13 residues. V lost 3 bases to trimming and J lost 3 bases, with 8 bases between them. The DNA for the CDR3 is TGTGCCAGCAGCTTCCGACAGGACTATGGCTACACCTTC. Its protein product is CASSFRQDYGYTF. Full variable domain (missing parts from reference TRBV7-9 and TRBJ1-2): DTGVSQNPRHKITKRGQNVTFRCDPISEHNRLYWYRQTLGQGPEFLTYFQNEAQLEKSRLLSDRFSAERPKGSFSTLEIQRTEQGDSAMYLCASSFRQDYGYTFGSGTRLTVV.

The CDR3 region has the DNA TGTGCCAGCAGCTTGGTAGTTATAGCGGGAGAGAATTACAATGAGCAGTTCTTC. As protein: CASSLVVIAGENYNEQFF. V gene TRBV5-4 combines with J gene TRBJ2-1, with TRBD2 matching over 9 bases. This CDR3 region has 18 residues. Germline CDR1 SGHNT, CDR2 YYREEE (reference sequence). J was trimmed by 4 bases and V by 0 bases; bases with no gene match: 11.

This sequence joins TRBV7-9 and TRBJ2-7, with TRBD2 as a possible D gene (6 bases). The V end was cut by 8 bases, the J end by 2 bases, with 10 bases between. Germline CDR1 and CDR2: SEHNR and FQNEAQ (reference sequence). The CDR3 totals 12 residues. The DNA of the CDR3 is TGTGCCAGCTGGGGGACTCCCTACGAGCAGTACTTC. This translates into CASWGTPYEQYF. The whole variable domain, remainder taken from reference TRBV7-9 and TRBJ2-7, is DTGVSQNPRHKITKRGQNVTFRCDPISEHNRLYWYRQTLGQGPEFLTYFQNEAQLEKSRLLSDRFSAERPKGSFSTLEIQRTEQGDSAMYLCASWGTPYEQYFGPGTRLTVT.

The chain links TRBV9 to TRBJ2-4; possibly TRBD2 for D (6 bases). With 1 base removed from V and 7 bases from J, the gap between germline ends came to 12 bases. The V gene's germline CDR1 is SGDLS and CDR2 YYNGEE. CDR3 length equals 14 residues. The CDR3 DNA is TGTGCCAGCAGCGTATCCGGGGGTAGGAACATTCAGTACTTC. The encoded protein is CASSVSGGRNIQYF.

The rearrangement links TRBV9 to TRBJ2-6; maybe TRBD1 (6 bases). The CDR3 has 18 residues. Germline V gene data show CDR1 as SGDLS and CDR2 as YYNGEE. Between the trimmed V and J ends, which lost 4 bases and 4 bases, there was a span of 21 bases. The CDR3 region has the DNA TGTGCCAGCAGCTTATCGGACAGATTTCTTGGGGGGGCCAACGTCCTGACTTTC. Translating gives CASSLSDRFLGGANVLTF.

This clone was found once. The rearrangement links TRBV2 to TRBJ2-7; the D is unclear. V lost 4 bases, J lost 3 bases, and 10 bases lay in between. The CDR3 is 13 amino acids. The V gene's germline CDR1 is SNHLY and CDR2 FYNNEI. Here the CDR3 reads CASSGVNYYEQYF. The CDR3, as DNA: TGTGCCAGCAGTGGAGTCAATTACTACGAGCAGTACTTC.

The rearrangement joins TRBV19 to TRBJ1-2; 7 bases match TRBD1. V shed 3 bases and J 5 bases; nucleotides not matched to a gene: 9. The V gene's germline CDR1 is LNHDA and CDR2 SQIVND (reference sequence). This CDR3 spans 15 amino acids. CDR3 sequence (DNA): TGTGCCAGTAGTATGGGTTCGGCAGGGGGGTATGGCTACACCTTC. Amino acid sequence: CASSMGSAGGYGYTF.

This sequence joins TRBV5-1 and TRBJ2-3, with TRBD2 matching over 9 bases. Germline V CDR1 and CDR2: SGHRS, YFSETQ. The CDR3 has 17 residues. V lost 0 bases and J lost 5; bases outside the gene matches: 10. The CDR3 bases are TGCGCCAGCAGCTTGGTATCTCGAGCGGGGGGTAAAGATACGCAGTATTTT. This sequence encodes CASSLVSRAGGKDTQYF. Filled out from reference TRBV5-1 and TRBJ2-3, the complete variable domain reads KAGVTQTPRYLIKTRGQQVTLSCSPISGHRSVSWYQQTPGQGLQFLFEYFSETQRNKGNFPGRFSGRQFSNSRSEMNVSTLELGDSALYLCASSLVSRAGGKDTQYFGPGTRLTVL.

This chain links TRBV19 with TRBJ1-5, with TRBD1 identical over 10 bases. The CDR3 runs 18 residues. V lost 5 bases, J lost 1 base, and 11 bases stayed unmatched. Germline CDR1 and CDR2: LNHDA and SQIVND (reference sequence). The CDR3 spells CASSLPGQGISSNQPQHF. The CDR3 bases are TGTGCCAGTAGTCTCCCGGGACAGGGGATTAGCAGCAATCAGCCCCAGCATTTT. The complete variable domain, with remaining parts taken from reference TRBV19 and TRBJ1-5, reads DGGITQSPKYLFRKEGQNVTLSCEQNLNHDAMYWYRQDPGQGLRLIYYSQIVNDFQKGDIAEGYSVSREKKESFPLTVTSAQKNPTAFYLCASSLPGQGISSNQPQHFGDGTRLSIL.

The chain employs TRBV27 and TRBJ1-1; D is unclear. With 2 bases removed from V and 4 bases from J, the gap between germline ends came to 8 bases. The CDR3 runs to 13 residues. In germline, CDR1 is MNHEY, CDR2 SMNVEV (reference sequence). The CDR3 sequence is CASSLVAGTEAFF. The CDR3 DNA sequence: TGTGCCAGCAGTTTAGTTGCGGGCACTGAAGCTTTCTTT.

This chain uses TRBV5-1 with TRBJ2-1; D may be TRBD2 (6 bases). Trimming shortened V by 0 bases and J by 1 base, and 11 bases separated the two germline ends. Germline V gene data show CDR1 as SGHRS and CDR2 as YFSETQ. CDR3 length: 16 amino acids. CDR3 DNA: TGCGCCAGCAGCTTGGACCCCGCGGGATCCTACAATGAGCAGTTCTTC. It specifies CASSLDPAGSYNEQFF. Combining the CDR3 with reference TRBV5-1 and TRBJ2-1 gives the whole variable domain KAGVTQTPRYLIKTRGQQVTLSCSPISGHRSVSWYQQTPGQGLQFLFEYFSETQRNKGNFPGRFSGRQFSNSRSEMNVSTLELGDSALYLCASSLDPAGSYNEQFFGPGTRLTVL.

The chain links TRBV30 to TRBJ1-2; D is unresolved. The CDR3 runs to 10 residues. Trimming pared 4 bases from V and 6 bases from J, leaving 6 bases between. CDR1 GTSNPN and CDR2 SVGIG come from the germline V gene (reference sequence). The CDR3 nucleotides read TGTGCCTGGAATGCGAATGGCTACACCTTC. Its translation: CAWNANGYTF.